This T cell receptor beta chain was profiled in a study of patients and donors after allogeneic stem cell transplantation. TCRdb re-called the RT-PCR reads with MiXCR, one entry per CDR3 protein. The table shows approximately 160,000 distinct CDR3 sequences, with 20% to 25% occurring only once. Trimming stripped 4 bases from V and 0 bases from J, with 11 bases between. This CDR3 has 15 residues. The germline gives CDR1 SGHVS, CDR2 FQNEAQ. Sequenced sample: blood, either unsorted or a sorted T cell fraction (not recorded which). The chain couples TRBV7-8 to TRBJ2-3; D gene uncertain. The sequence came from a human donor who was either an allogeneic HSCT recipient or a stem cell or donor lymphocyte infusion donor (not recorded which). It is not recorded whose cells these are; they may come from a transplant donor. Written as DNA, the CDR3 is TGTGCCAGCAGCTCCCCATACCCGAGCACAGATACGCAGTATTTT. This encodes CASSSPYPSTDTQYF.